The 3 T cell receptor beta chains reported below all come from one sample, sequenced in a study of blood T cell repertoires in COVID-19. The table came from immunoSEQ multiplex PCR; TCRdb's copy has only in-frame clones and leaves some out. Of 140,000 or so clones listed, 76% are singletons. Sample: peripheral blood. These receptors originate from a man aged 55 to 70 with acute or convalescent COVID-19.

The gene calls are TRBV2 and TRBJ1-2; 7 nucleotides agree with TRBD1. CDR3 length: 13 residues. Trimming cost V 6 bases and J 3 bases; bases outside gene matches: 4. Per the germline V gene, CDR1 is SNHLY and CDR2 is FYNNEI. The CDR3 sequence is CASSRDRDYGYTF. The CDR3 bases are TGTGCCAGCAGCCGCGACAGGGACTATGGCTACACCTTC.

The chain couples TRBV6-6 to TRBJ2-7, with 11 bases aligning to TRBD2. Germline lookup yields CDR1 MNHNY and CDR2 SVGAGI (reference sequence). This CDR3 is built from 13 residues. With V trimmed by 5 bases and J by 10 bases, 7 bases remained unmatched. The CDR3 bases are TGTGCCAGCAGTACCGGGACTAGCGGTTATCAGTACTTC. Its translation: CASSTGTSGYQYF.

V is TRBV18 and J is TRBJ2-3; TRBD1 aligns across 7 bases. Per germline, CDR1 KGHSH and CDR2 LQKENI. V lost 0 bases to trimming and J lost 6 bases; unmatched junction nucleotides: 6. The CDR3 sequence is 15 residues long. Written as DNA, the CDR3 is TGTGCCAGCTCACCACCGTCGACAGGGATGGATACGCAGTATTTT. It translates to CASSPPSTGMDTQYF.